The 18 T cell receptor beta chains given below trace back to one sample, sequenced in a study of cytotoxic CD8 clonotypes in ibrutinib-treated CLL. Sequenced by immunoSEQ multiplex PCR; TCRdb stores in-frame clones only, minus some. The table includes roughly 300,000 clones, 70% to 80% detected once. Source: PBMCs, taken at disease progression, from a patient treated with ibrutinib. All receptors derive from a human donor with chronic lymphocytic leukemia.

The genes are TRBV29-1 and TRBJ2-7; the match to TRBD2 covers 10 bases. The CDR3 is made up of 16 amino acids. Trimming removed 1 base from V and 6 bases from J; junction bases left unmatched: 12. Germline CDR1 SQVTM, CDR2 ANQGSEA. The CDR3 protein is CSVEGPGLAPNIEQYF. The CDR3, as DNA: TGCAGCGTTGAAGGTCCGGGACTAGCGCCCAATATCGAGCAGTACTTC.

V gene TRBV29-1 combines with J gene TRBJ2-7; 8 bases agree with TRBD2. In germline, CDR1 is SQVTM, CDR2 ANQGSEA. V lost 7 bases, J lost 4 bases, and 6 bases stayed unmatched. The length of the CDR3 is 12 residues. For the CDR3, the DNA is TGCAGCGCGGCGGGGGGTTTATACGAGCAGTACTTC. This encodes CSAAGGLYEQYF.

About this clone itself: At one end the junction does not follow the germline gene, possibly because of a read error. Here the CDR3 reads CAINEDREVYGYTF. CDR3 nucleotide sequence: TGTGCCATCAATGAGGACAGGGAAGTCTATGGCTACACCTTC. The chain has TRBV10-3 and TRBJ1-2; 8 bases align to TRBD1. The length of the CDR3 is 14 residues. Germline CDR1 and CDR2: ENHRY and SYGVKD.

The chain recombines TRBV5-1 with TRBJ2-2, with D possibly called TRBD1 or TRBD2 (5 bases each). CDR1 is SGHRS, CDR2 YFSETQ, per germline. This CDR3 region has 17 residues. Trimming pared 1 base from V and 4 bases from J, leaving 17 bases between. The CDR3, as DNA: TGCGCCAGCAGCTTGTACGGTGTTGAGGGGAGCACCGGGGAGCTGTTTTTT. As protein: CASSLYGVEGSTGELFF.

V gene TRBV15 combines with J gene TRBJ2-2, with a possible D match to TRBD1 (5 bases). Trimming took off 6 bases at V and 3 bases at J, with 14 bases between the two ends. The CDR3 spans 15 residues. Germline loops: CDR1 LNHNV, CDR2 YYDKDF (reference sequence). CDR3: CATRGGRDYTGELFF. CDR3 sequence (DNA): TGTGCCACCAGAGGCGGCAGGGATTACACCGGGGAGCTGTTTTTT.

This rearrangement joins TRBV18 to TRBJ2-2; the D gene could be TRBD1 or TRBD2 (5 bases each). V gave up 1 base and J gave up 4 bases, with 10 bases separating them. The CDR3 loop spans 15 amino acids. Per the germline V gene, CDR1 is KGHSH and CDR2 is LQKENI. CDR3 DNA sequence: TGTGCCAGCTCACCACACCCAGGGACCACCGGGGAGCTGTTTTTT. This gives the protein CASSPHPGTTGELFF.

The chain recombines TRBV18 with TRBJ1-2; D possibly corresponds to TRBD1 (5 bases). Looked up from germline, CDR1 is KGHSH and CDR2 is LQKENI. V was clipped by 2 bases and J by 11 bases, with 24 bases between them. The CDR3 is 16 residues long. CDR3 residues: CASSPTHSRVVSEYTF. CDR3 in DNA: TGTGCCAGCTCACCAACCCATTCCAGGGTTGTTAGCGAATACACCTTC.

V usage is TRBV18 and J usage is TRBJ2-7; TRBD2 is a possible D gene (6 bases). Trimming stripped 6 bases from V and 7 bases from J, with 13 bases between. Germline V gives CDR1 KGHSH, CDR2 LQKENI. There are 12 residues in the CDR3. This CDR3 is CASSPGGGEQYF. The CDR3 region has the DNA TGTGCCAGCTCGCCCGGGGGAGGAGAGCAGTACTTC.

The chain employs TRBV7-2 and TRBJ2-1, with 7 bases that match TRBD2. Germline V gene data show CDR1 as SGHTA and CDR2 as FQGNSA. V lost 2 bases to trimming and J lost 1 base; unmatched junction nucleotides: 11. The CDR3 spans 18 residues. This chain's CDR3 is CASSLRLADFFSYNEQFF. In DNA, the CDR3 is TGTGCCAGCAGCTTACGCCTAGCGGACTTCTTTTCCTACAATGAGCAGTTCTTC.

This clone was observed a few times. The V gene is TRBV18, the J gene TRBJ1-4, with 7 bases that match TRBD1. This CDR3 has 14 amino acids. Per germline, CDR1 KGHSH and CDR2 LQKENI. V gave up 4 bases and J gave up 7 bases; unmatched junction bases: 6. This CDR3 reads CASSQTTGSEKLFF. Here the CDR3 DNA reads TGTGCCAGCTCACAGACGACAGGGTCTGAAAAACTGTTTTTT.

This clone has just a few counts. The chain recombines TRBV5-1 with TRBJ2-7, with 9 nucleotides matching TRBD2. J gave up 11 bases and V 5 bases, and 11 bases lay outside the gene matches. The CDR3 is made up of 13 amino acids. From germline, CDR1 is SGHRS and CDR2 YFSETQ. This CDR3 reads CASSTATAGGKYF. The CDR3 coding sequence is TGCGCCAGCAGTACCGCCACCGCGGGGGGGAAGTACTTC.

The V and J genes are TRBV11-2 and TRBJ1-4, with D perhaps matching TRBD1 (6 bases). V was clipped by 2 bases and J by 0 bases, with 19 bases between them. The CDR3 totals 19 residues. Per germline, CDR1 SGHAT and CDR2 FQNNGV. The CDR3 sequence: CASSLPLLGGITTNEKLFF. CDR3 DNA sequence: TGTGCCAGCAGCTTACCGCTTTTGGGGGGCATAACAACTAATGAAAAACTGTTTTTT.

The V call is TRBV6-1, the J call TRBJ2-1; D remains ambiguous. V lost 1 base and J 4 bases, leaving 11 bases between the germline ends. Germline CDR1 MNHNS, CDR2 SASEGT. The CDR3 is 15 amino acids. This chain's CDR3 is CASSEVMWAYNEQFF. The CDR3 DNA is TGTGCCAGCAGTGAAGTTATGTGGGCGTACAATGAGCAGTTCTTC.

This clone was seen more than once but under ten times. This sample includes further DNA sequences coding for the same CDR3. The chain combines TRBV11-3 with TRBJ2-2; D gene unclear. The CDR3 totals 14 residues. The V gene's germline CDR1 is SGHNT and CDR2 YENEEA. V was shortened by 0 bases and J by 1 base, with 3 bases between the two germline ends. CDR3 nucleotide sequence: TGTGCCAGCAGCTTAGAAGGGAACACCGGGGAGCTGTTTTTT. Protein sequence: CASSLEGNTGELFF.

This sequence joins TRBV2 and TRBJ2-3; 9 bases map to TRBD2. The CDR3 has 14 amino acids. Per the germline V gene, CDR1 is SNHLY and CDR2 is FYNNEI. The CDR3: CVTSRESGGSGQYF. CDR3 DNA: TGTGTCACCTCCCGCGAGAGCGGGGGGTCGGGGCAGTATTTT.

In DNA form, the CDR3 reads TGTGCCAGCAGTTCCAGTTCCGGACAGGGCGACGAGCAGTACTTC. Translated, it gives CASSSSSGQGDEQYF. The chain joins TRBV27 to TRBJ2-7; 8 positions agree with TRBD1. Germline V gene data show CDR1 as MNHEY and CDR2 as SMNVEV (reference sequence). V lost 4 bases, J lost 5 bases, and 10 bases stayed unmatched. The CDR3 covers 15 residues.

The chain employs TRBV9 and TRBJ2-1; 9 bases map to TRBD2. The J segment lost 5 bases and the V segment lost 0 bases, leaving 9 bases of the junction unmatched. The CDR3 has 17 residues. In germline, CDR1 is SGDLS, CDR2 YYNGEE. DNA for the CDR3: TGTGCCAGCAGCGTAGGCCTGGCGGGAGGGGTTCACAATGAGCAGTTCTTC. Amino acid sequence: CASSVGLAGGVHNEQFF.

The J gene is TRBJ2-7, the V gene TRBV19; D might be TRBD2 (6 bases). Trimming shortened V by 1 base and J by 3 bases, and 10 bases separated the two germline ends. This CDR3 is built from 14 residues. Germline lookup yields CDR1 LNHDA and CDR2 SQIVND (reference sequence). CDR3 in amino acids: CASSIAAGIYEQYF. The CDR3 DNA sequence: TGTGCCAGTAGTATAGCGGCGGGAATCTACGAGCAGTACTTC. Supplemented by reference TRBV19 and TRBJ2-7, the full variable domain reads DGGITQSPKYLFRKEGQNVTLSCEQNLNHDAMYWYRQDPGQGLRLIYYSQIVNDFQKGDIAEGYSVSREKKESFPLTVTSAQKNPTAFYLCASSIAAGIYEQYFGPGTRLTVT.